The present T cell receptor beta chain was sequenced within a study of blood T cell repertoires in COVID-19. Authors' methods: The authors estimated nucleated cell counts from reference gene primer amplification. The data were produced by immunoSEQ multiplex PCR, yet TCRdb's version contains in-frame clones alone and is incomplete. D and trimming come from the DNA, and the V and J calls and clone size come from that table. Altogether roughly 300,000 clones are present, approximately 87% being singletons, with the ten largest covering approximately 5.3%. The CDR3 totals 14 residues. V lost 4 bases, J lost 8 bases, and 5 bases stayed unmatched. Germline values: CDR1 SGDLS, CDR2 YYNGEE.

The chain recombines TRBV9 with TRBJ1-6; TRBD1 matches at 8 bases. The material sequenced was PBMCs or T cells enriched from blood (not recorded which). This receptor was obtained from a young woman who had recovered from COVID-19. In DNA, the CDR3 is TGTGCCAGCAGCATCGGACAGGGACATTCACCCCTCCACTTT. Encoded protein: CASSIGQGHSPLHF.